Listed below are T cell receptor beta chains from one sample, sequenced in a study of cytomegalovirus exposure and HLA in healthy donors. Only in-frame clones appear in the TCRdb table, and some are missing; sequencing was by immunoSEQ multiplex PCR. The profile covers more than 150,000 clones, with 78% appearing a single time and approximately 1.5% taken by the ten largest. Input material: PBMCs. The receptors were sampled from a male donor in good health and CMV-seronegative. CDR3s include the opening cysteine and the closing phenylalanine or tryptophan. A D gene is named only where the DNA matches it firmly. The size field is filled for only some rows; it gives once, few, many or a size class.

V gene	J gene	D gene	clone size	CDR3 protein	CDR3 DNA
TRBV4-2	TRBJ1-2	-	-	CASSLGEREGYGYTF	TGTGCCAGCAGCCTCGGAGAGAGGGAAGGCTATGGCTACACCTTC
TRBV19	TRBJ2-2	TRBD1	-	CASSVQGAYTGELFF	TGTGCCAGTAGTGTTCAGGGGGCTTACACCGGGGAGCTGTTTTTT
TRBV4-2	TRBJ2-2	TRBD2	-	CASTQSGGLGGELFF	TGTGCCAGCACCCAGAGCGGGGGCCTTGGGGGGGAGCTGTTTTTT
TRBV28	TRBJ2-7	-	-	CASSFGGNYEQYF	TGTGCCAGCAGTTTTGGGGGGAACTACGAGCAGTACTTC
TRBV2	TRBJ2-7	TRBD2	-	CASGLAGAYEQYF	TGTGCCAGCGGACTAGCGGGGGCCTACGAGCAGTACTTC
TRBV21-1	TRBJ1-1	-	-	CASSKDRQGRCSFF	TGTGCCAGCAGCAAAGACCGACAGGGTCGGTGTTCTTTCTTT
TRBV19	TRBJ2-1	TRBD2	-	CASSITSGRRDEQFF	TGTGCCAGTAGTATCACTAGCGGGAGACGTGATGAGCAGTTCTTC
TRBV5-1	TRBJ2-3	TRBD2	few	CASSLDLAGVIPDTQYF	TGCGCCAGCAGCTTGGACCTAGCGGGAGTCATACCAGATACGCAGTATTTT
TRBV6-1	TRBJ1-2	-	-	CASSGGDYGYTF	TGTGCCAGCAGTGGGGGGGACTATGGCTACACCTTC
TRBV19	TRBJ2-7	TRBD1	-	CASSQTGTSYEQYF	TGTGCCAGTAGTCAGACAGGGACCTCCTACGAGCAGTACTTC
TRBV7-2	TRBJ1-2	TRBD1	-	CASTTMTGNYGYTF	TGTGCCAGCACCACGATGACAGGGAACTATGGCTACACCTTC
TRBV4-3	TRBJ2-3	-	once	CASSQGGGTDTQYF	TGCGCCAGCAGCCAAGGGGGAGGAACAGATACGCAGTATTTT
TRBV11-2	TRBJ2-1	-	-	CASSSGTYNEQFF	TGTGCCAGCAGCTCCGGGACTTACAATGAGCAGTTCTTC
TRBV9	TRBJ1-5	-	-	CASSVATRESGQPQHF	TGTGCCAGCAGCGTAGCTACGAGGGAATCGGGGCAGCCCCAGCATTTT